Below are 30 T cell receptor beta chains sequenced from a single sample in a study of T cell responses to AZD1222 COVID-19 vaccine (dated by TCRdb to the early 2020s). The library was built by means of the immunoSEQ multiplex PCR assay. TCRdb retrieved this table from immuneACCESS and kept in-frame rearrangements only. Not all clones are present; in checked studies, unresolved V genes account for under half, and no reason is known for the remainder. Across this sample there are 130,000 to 150,000 clones, with 88% seen only once. Under 5.5% of the sample belongs to the ten largest clones. Interpreted using the paper, the time point label stands for: about 28 days (+/-7) after the second vaccine dose. The intended sense of this specimen's treatment or condition label: meningococcal conjugate vaccine given as trial control. The input for sequencing was peripheral blood, taken 28 days after the second dose of the MenACWY control vaccine. The source is an adult who received the MenACWY meningococcal vaccine as a control.

The sample holds one count of this clone. The chain is built from TRBV18 and TRBJ2-1; TRBD2 aligns across 13 bases. The V gene end was trimmed by 3 bases and the J gene end by 0 bases; junction bases not matched to a gene: 5. CDR1 KGHSH and CDR2 LQKENI come from the germline V gene. CDR3 size: 18 residues. The CDR3 region is CASSPGLAGDYSYNEQFF. For the CDR3, the DNA is TGTGCCAGCTCACCCGGACTAGCGGGAGATTACTCCTACAATGAGCAGTTCTTC. Full variable domain (remainder filled in from reference TRBV18 and TRBJ2-1): NAGVMQNPRHLVRRRGQEARLRCSPMKGHSHVYWYRQLPEEGLKFMVYLQKENIIDESGMPKERFSAEFPKEGPSILRIQQVVRGDSAAYFCASSPGLAGDYSYNEQFFGPGTRLTVL.

The CDR3 is CASSYRVDGNTIYF. DNA for the CDR3: TGTGCCAGCAGCTACAGGGTTGATGGAAACACCATATATTTT. This chain connects TRBV7-8 to TRBJ1-3, with a weak D call TRBD1 (6 bases). Germline values: CDR1 SGHVS, CDR2 FQNEAQ. Trimming took 4 bases from V and 3 from J, leaving 10 bases between them. The CDR3 runs 14 residues.

The chain couples TRBV5-4 to TRBJ2-4, with D unclear. The length of the CDR3 is 14 residues. Trimming stripped 6 bases from V and 0 bases from J, with 10 bases between. Germline V gives CDR1 SGHNT, CDR2 YYREEE (reference sequence). CDR3 nucleotides: TGTGCCAGCACCAGTCCCGTAGCCAAAAACATTCAGTACTTC. Translated: CASTSPVAKNIQYF.

The chain combines TRBV9 with TRBJ2-3; a weak D match, TRBD2 (6 bases). Per germline, CDR1 SGDLS and CDR2 YYNGEE. V lost 2 bases and J lost 4, with 14 bases in between. CDR3 size: 15 residues. The CDR3 DNA reads as TGTGCCAGCAGCGTCCTGACGGGAGCGGCAGATACGCAGTATTTT. Residues: CASSVLTGAADTQYF.

V and J are TRBV7-9 and TRBJ2-5; TRBD1 matches 7 bases. Per germline, CDR1 SEHNR and CDR2 FQNEAQ (reference sequence). The CDR3 consists of 13 residues. Trimming removed 6 bases from V and 1 base from J; junction bases left unmatched: 2. The CDR3 DNA sequence: TGTGCCAGCAGTCGACAGGGCCAAGAGACCCAGTACTTC. It yields the protein CASSRQGQETQYF.

In this sample, this clone turned up once. The J gene is TRBJ1-6, the V gene TRBV7-2; TRBD1 aligns across 10 bases. The CDR3 consists of 15 residues. Losses at the gene ends were 3 bases for V and 7 bases for J; bases not matched to a gene: 3. Germline V lookup: CDR1 SGHTA, CDR2 FQGNSA. For the CDR3, the DNA is TGTGCCAGCAGCTTGACAGGGGGCATAAATTCACCCCTCCACTTT. Encoded protein: CASSLTGGINSPLHF.

This sequence joins TRBV29-1 and TRBJ1-1; D possibly corresponds to TRBD1 (5 bases). The CDR3 loop spans 10 amino acids. Looked up from germline, CDR1 is SQVTM and CDR2 is ANQGSEA. The CDR3 is CSGGGTEAFF. DNA of the CDR3: TGCAGTGGGGGAGGCACTGAAGCTTTCTTT.

The genes are TRBV30 and TRBJ1-1; no clear D gene. Germline loops: CDR1 GTSNPN, CDR2 SVGIG (reference sequence). V lost 4 bases and J lost 7, with 16 bases in between. The CDR3 is 13 residues long. This CDR3 is CAWNRRTQSEAFF. CDR3 DNA: TGTGCCTGGAACCGCCGCACTCAGAGTGAAGCTTTCTTT.

The chain combines TRBV7-9 with TRBJ2-2, with unresolved D. In germline, CDR1 is SEHNR, CDR2 FQNEAQ (reference sequence). Trimming pared 1 base from V and 5 bases from J, leaving 2 bases between. The CDR3 is 12 amino acids. The CDR3 loop is CASSLVTGELFF. CDR3 in DNA: TGTGCCAGCAGCTTAGTTACCGGGGAGCTGTTTTTT. The full variable domain, its missing parts supplied by reference TRBV7-9 and TRBJ2-2, is DTGVSQNPRHKITKRGQNVTFRCDPISEHNRLYWYRQTLGQGPEFLTYFQNEAQLEKSRLLSDRFSAERPKGSFSTLEIQRTEQGDSAMYLCASSLVTGELFFGEGSRLTVL.

V gene TRBV27 combines with J gene TRBJ2-5; possible D gene TRBD1, 6 bases. V was shortened by 4 bases and J by 9 bases, with 21 bases between the two germline ends. Germline CDR1 MNHEY, CDR2 SMNVEV (reference sequence). The CDR3 is made up of 15 amino acids. CDR3 DNA sequence: TGTGCCAGCAGTTATGAGGACAGCCCTCCGAGGGCCCAGTACTTC. Translation: CASSYEDSPPRAQYF.

J is TRBJ2-5 and V is TRBV4-2, with D possibly being TRBD2 (6 bases). Germline CDR1 and CDR2: LGHNA and YNFKEQ. CDR3 length: 15 amino acids. The V gene lost 4 bases and the J gene lost 5 bases, with 17 bases spanning the gap. Here the CDR3 reads CASSPTGGTHETQYF. The CDR3 nucleotides read TGTGCCAGCAGCCCAACCGGGGGAACCCACGAGACCCAGTACTTC.

Written as DNA, the CDR3 is TGTGCCAGCAGCTTACAAATGAGCCACCCGGGACCCCGCGAGACCCAGTACTTC. It yields the protein CASSLQMSHPGPRETQYF. V and J are TRBV7-2 and TRBJ2-5; D is tentatively TRBD1 or TRBD2 (5 bases each). The V and J ends lost 2 bases and 5 bases respectively, with 24 bases between them. Germline V lookup: CDR1 SGHTA, CDR2 FQGNSA. CDR3 length equals 18 residues.

This rearrangement joins TRBV4-2 to TRBJ2-2, with 7 bases aligning to TRBD2. Per the germline V gene, CDR1 is LGHNA and CDR2 is YNFKEQ. The CDR3 loop spans 16 amino acids. Trimming removed 0 bases from V and 1 base from J; junction bases left unmatched: 2. The CDR3 DNA reads as TGTGCCAGCAGCCAAGAGTGGGGGGGGAACACCGGGGAGCTGTTTTTT. Translation: CASSQEWGGNTGELFF.

The chain is built from TRBV19 and TRBJ1-5; no clear D gene. CDR3 length: 15 amino acids. Trimming took off 0 bases at V and 6 bases at J, with 12 bases between the two ends. The germline CDR1 and CDR2 sequences are LNHDA and SQIVND (reference sequence). For the CDR3, the DNA is TGTGCCAGTAGTATAGATATTCCAGTGGGTCAGCCCCAGCATTTT. As protein: CASSIDIPVGQPQHF. Full variable domain (rest looked up from reference TRBV19 and TRBJ1-5): DGGITQSPKYLFRKEGQNVTLSCEQNLNHDAMYWYRQDPGQGLRLIYYSQIVNDFQKGDIAEGYSVSREKKESFPLTVTSAQKNPTAFYLCASSIDIPVGQPQHFGDGTRLSIL.

The chain uses TRBV7-2 and TRBJ2-7, with D perhaps TRBD1 or TRBD2 (5 bases each). The V end was cut by 4 bases, the J end by 0 bases, with 10 bases between. The CDR3 has 14 amino acids. The V gene's germline CDR1 is SGHTA and CDR2 FQGNSA. CDR3 nucleotides: TGTGCCAGCAGCTCCTACGGGGCCTCCTACGAGCAGTACTTC. This gives the protein CASSSYGASYEQYF.

The chain is built from TRBV7-2 and TRBJ2-1; 10 nucleotides agree with TRBD2. V shed 8 bases, J shed 6 bases, and the junction held 7 bases outside the gene matches. The CDR3 runs to 14 residues. Looked up from germline, CDR1 is SGHTA and CDR2 is FQGNSA. CDR3 sequence reads: CASLSGRARNEQFF. DNA for the CDR3: TGTGCCAGCCTCAGCGGGAGGGCTCGCAATGAGCAGTTCTTC.

The V and J genes are TRBV18 and TRBJ1-1, with 8 bases that match TRBD1. The germline V gene has CDR1 KGHSH and CDR2 LQKENI. The CDR3 loop spans 15 amino acids. With V trimmed by 3 bases and J by 1 base, 4 bases remained unmatched. The CDR3 DNA sequence: TGTGCCAGCTCACCGACCGGGACAGGGAACACTGAAGCTTTCTTT. Residues: CASSPTGTGNTEAFF.

The chain employs TRBV6-6 and TRBJ2-3; the match to TRBD1 covers 7 bases. Germline loops: CDR1 MNHNY, CDR2 SVGAGI (reference sequence). V trimming: 5 bases; J trimming: 3 bases; junction bases outside the gene matches: 5. The CDR3 is 14 residues long. The CDR3: CASSGDRGTDTQYF. DNA of the CDR3: TGTGCCAGCAGTGGGGACAGAGGGACAGATACGCAGTATTTT.

The V call is TRBV7-3, the J call TRBJ2-5; the D gene is possibly TRBD2 (5 bases). In germline, CDR1 is SGHTA, CDR2 FQGTGA. The CDR3 loop spans 13 amino acids. V shed 4 bases and J shed 0 bases, with 6 bases lying between them. CDR3 region: CASSSGYQETQYF. CDR3 in DNA: TGTGCCAGCAGCTCGGGGTACCAAGAGACCCAGTACTTC.

The rearrangement links TRBV7-2 to TRBJ1-5, with TRBD1 as a possible D gene (5 bases). Germline V gives CDR1 SGHTA, CDR2 FQGNSA. The CDR3 loop spans 16 amino acids. Trimming removed 4 bases from V and 0 bases from J, with 13 bases in between. CDR3 region: CASSSLGGGSNQPQHF. CDR3 DNA: TGTGCCAGCAGCTCCCTCGGGGGGGGTAGCAATCAGCCCCAGCATTTT.

V usage is TRBV18 and J usage is TRBJ1-1; D call uncertain. CDR3 length: 13 amino acids. V gave up 5 bases and J gave up 3 bases, with 10 bases separating them. Germline CDR1 is KGHSH and CDR2 is LQKENI. The CDR3 spells CASSTGRDTEAFF. The CDR3 coding sequence is TGTGCCAGCTCAACCGGGAGAGACACTGAAGCTTTCTTT.

The V call is TRBV15, the J call TRBJ1-6; a possible D gene is TRBD1 (5 bases). Trimming left V 0 bases short and J 6 bases short, with 12 bases between. CDR1 and CDR2 (germline): LNHNV, YYDKDF (reference sequence). This CDR3 region has 16 residues. The CDR3 spells CATSREGGGSNSPLHF. As DNA, the CDR3 is TGTGCCACCAGCAGAGAGGGGGGGGGAAGTAATTCACCCCTCCACTTT.

The chain uses TRBV6-2 or TRBV6-3 and TRBJ2-1; D possibly corresponds to TRBD2 (6 bases). CDR3 size: 19 residues. Trimming left V 5 bases short and J 0 bases short, with 23 bases between. Germline V lookup: CDR1 MNHEY, CDR2 SVGEGT. The CDR3 DNA reads TGTGCCAGCAGTCCCCGGGAGACAAGGTCCGGAAGCTCCTACAATGAGCAGTTCTTC. Translated: CASSPRETRSGSSYNEQFF.

This clone was counted only a few times. This chain connects TRBV24-1 to TRBJ2-3; D remains ambiguous. This CDR3 spans 15 amino acids. The V end lost 1 base, the J end lost 0 bases, and 7 bases lay between the germline ends. Looked up from germline, CDR1 is KGHDR and CDR2 is SFDVKD. The CDR3 region has the DNA TGTGCCACCAGTGATTTAAGGGTTAGCACAGATACGCAGTATTTT. Amino acids: CATSDLRVSTDTQYF.

V and J are TRBV29-1 and TRBJ2-5; TRBD2 matches 8 bases. Germline CDR1 is SQVTM and CDR2 is ANQGSEA. V gave up 6 bases and J gave up 9 bases; unmatched junction bases: 9. The CDR3 extends over 12 amino acids. CDR3 residues: CSVAGAPRAQYF. The CDR3 DNA reads TGCAGCGTAGCGGGGGCGCCGCGGGCCCAGTACTTC.

V is TRBV30 and J is TRBJ1-5; D gene ambiguous. V lost 3 bases to trimming and J lost 1 base, with 7 bases between them. Germline CDR1 GTSNPN, CDR2 SVGIG (reference sequence). The CDR3 has 13 residues. CDR3 in DNA: TGTGCCTGGAGAGGTAGAAGCAATCAGCCCCAGCATTTT. This codes for CAWRGRSNQPQHF.

This chain joins TRBV13 and TRBJ1-2, with a tentative D call TRBD1 (5 bases). The V end lost 4 bases, the J end lost 3 bases, and 21 bases lay between the germline ends. The CDR3 is 17 residues long. The germline V gene has CDR1 PRHDT and CDR2 FYEKMQ (reference sequence). In nucleotides, the CDR3 is TGTGCCAGCAGCTCTGGGGGAGTGTCCACTCCTTACTATGGCTACACCTTC. Encoded protein: CASSSGGVSTPYYGYTF.

J is TRBJ2-5 and V is TRBV5-5, with D hard to call. CDR1 and CDR2 (germline): SGHKS, YYEKEE (reference sequence). This CDR3 spans 14 amino acids. V gave up 4 bases and J gave up 2 bases, with 12 bases separating them. The chain's CDR3 is CASSRVGQQETQYF. CDR3 coding DNA: TGTGCCAGCAGCCGAGTCGGTCAGCAAGAGACCCAGTACTTC.

This chain uses TRBV12-3 or TRBV12-4 with TRBJ2-3; D unclear. CDR3 length equals 12 residues. With 5 bases removed from V and 6 bases from J, the gap between germline ends came to 9 bases. CDR3 sequence: CASSPWSDTQYF. The CDR3 region has the DNA TGTGCCAGCAGTCCATGGTCGGATACGCAGTATTTT.

This clone was counted once. The chain recombines TRBV27 with TRBJ1-2; 8 nucleotides align to TRBD1. CDR3 length: 13 residues. The V segment lost 5 bases and the J segment 8 bases; nucleotides outside the gene matches: 7. CDR1 MNHEY and CDR2 SMNVEV come from the germline V gene (reference sequence). The CDR3 sequence: CASSQTGARGYTF. DNA for the CDR3: TGTGCCAGCAGTCAGACAGGGGCACGGGGCTACACCTTC.